What follows are 9 T cell receptor beta chains derived from one specimen sequenced in a study of cytomegalovirus exposure and HLA in healthy donors. Profiling relied on immunoSEQ multiplex PCR, and the TCRdb table lists in-frame clones only, not all of them. There are about 170,000 clones in the sample; 86% occur only once, and 2% to 3% lies in the top ten. Sequenced: PBMCs. The receptors were sampled from a man younger than 30 in good health and CMV-seropositive.

The chain links TRBV15 to TRBJ2-7; possibly TRBD2 for D (5 bases). The CDR3 runs 14 residues. With 1 base removed from V and 0 bases from J, the gap between germline ends came to 7 bases. Germline V gives CDR1 LNHNV, CDR2 YYDKDF (reference sequence). The CDR3 nucleotides read TGTGCCACCAGCAGAGGAGGGAGCTCCTACGAGCAGTACTTC. Protein: CATSRGGSSYEQYF.

The chain couples TRBV28 to TRBJ2-7; TRBD2 agrees at 9 bases. This CDR3 is 15 amino acids long. In germline, CDR1 is MDHEN, CDR2 SYDVKM. The trim removed 9 bases at V and 5 bases at J, leaving 14 bases unmatched. The CDR3 loop reads CASTSTAGGPDEQYF. CDR3 nucleotide sequence: TGTGCCAGTACATCGACCGCGGGAGGGCCTGACGAGCAGTACTTC.

This chain connects TRBV10-3 to TRBJ2-5; possibly TRBD1 for D (5 bases). V lost 11 bases to trimming and J lost 0 bases, with 13 bases between them. CDR1 is ENHRY, CDR2 SYGVKD, per germline. The CDR3 is made up of 13 amino acids. CDR3 DNA: TGTGCCTCGGAAGGGGAATACCAAGAGACCCAGTACTTC. Amino acids: CASEGEYQETQYF.

This chain joins TRBV27 and TRBJ2-3; perhaps TRBD2 as D (6 bases). The CDR3 has 17 residues. V was shortened by 5 bases and J by 3 bases, with 21 bases between the two germline ends. Germline CDR1 reads MNHEY; CDR2 reads SMNVEV (reference sequence). Here the CDR3 DNA reads TGTGCCAGCAGTGGGGCTCGGTCGGGAGAGGCAACAGATACGCAGTATTTT. This gives the protein CASSGARSGEATDTQYF.

The chain couples TRBV5-4 to TRBJ1-2; a weak D match, TRBD1 (6 bases). There are 14 residues in the CDR3. Germline assignment: CDR1 SGHNT and CDR2 YYREEE (reference sequence). V lost 4 bases to trimming and J lost 4 bases, with 14 bases between them. The CDR3 DNA reads as TGTGCCAGCAGCCCTTTAGGGGGGGCCTATGGCTACACCTTC. Translated, it gives CASSPLGGAYGYTF.

Notes on this clone: The same CDR3 arises from other DNA sequences in this sample as well. V usage is TRBV7-9 and J usage is TRBJ2-7; TRBD1 is a possible D gene (6 bases). Trimming removed 5 bases at V and 1 base at J, with 12 bases between. Germline V CDR1 and CDR2: SEHNR, FQNEAQ (reference sequence). This CDR3 has 14 residues. The CDR3 DNA follows: TGTGCCAGCAGCCCCCAAACAGGGTCCTACGAGCAGTACTTC. As protein: CASSPQTGSYEQYF.

The V call is TRBV27, the J call TRBJ2-3; tentative D call: TRBD2 (5 bases). The germline V and J ends were trimmed by 6 bases and 1 base, with 5 bases remaining between them. The germline gives CDR1 MNHEY, CDR2 SMNVEV (reference sequence). This CDR3 is 12 amino acids long. The CDR3 DNA is TGTGCCAGCAGGGAGGGCACAGATACGCAGTATTTT. This encodes CASREGTDTQYF.

The chain recombines TRBV4-2 with TRBJ2-7, with a possible D match to TRBD2 (7 bases). The CDR3 has 15 amino acids. The germline CDR1 and CDR2 sequences are LGHNA and YNFKEQ. Trimming removed 3 bases at V and 4 bases at J, with 16 bases between. CDR3 protein: CASSQGRGAPYEQYF. The CDR3 DNA sequence: TGTGCCAGCAGCCAGGGGAGGGGGGCACCATACGAGCAGTACTTC.

This rearrangement joins TRBV5-1 to TRBJ2-2; TRBD2 matches at 7 bases. With 6 bases clipped from V and 5 bases from J, the junction kept 10 bases outside the gene matches. Germline V gene lookup returns CDR1 SGHRS and CDR2 YFSETQ. This CDR3 is built from 15 residues. The CDR3 is CASTREERRTGELFF. The CDR3 DNA follows: TGCGCCAGCACCCGGGAGGAGCGGAGAACCGGGGAGCTGTTTTTT.